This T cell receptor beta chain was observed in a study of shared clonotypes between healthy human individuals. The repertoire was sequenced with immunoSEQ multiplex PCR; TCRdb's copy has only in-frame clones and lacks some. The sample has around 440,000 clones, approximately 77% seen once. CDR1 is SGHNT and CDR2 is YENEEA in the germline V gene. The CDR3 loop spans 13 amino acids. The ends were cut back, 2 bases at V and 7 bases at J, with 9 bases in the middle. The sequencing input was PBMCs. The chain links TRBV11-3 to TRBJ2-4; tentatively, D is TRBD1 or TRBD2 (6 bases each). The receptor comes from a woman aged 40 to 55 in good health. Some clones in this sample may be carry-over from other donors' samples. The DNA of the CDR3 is TGTGCCAGCAGCTTAACCGGGGGCAACATTCAGTACTTC. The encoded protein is CASSLTGGNIQYF.